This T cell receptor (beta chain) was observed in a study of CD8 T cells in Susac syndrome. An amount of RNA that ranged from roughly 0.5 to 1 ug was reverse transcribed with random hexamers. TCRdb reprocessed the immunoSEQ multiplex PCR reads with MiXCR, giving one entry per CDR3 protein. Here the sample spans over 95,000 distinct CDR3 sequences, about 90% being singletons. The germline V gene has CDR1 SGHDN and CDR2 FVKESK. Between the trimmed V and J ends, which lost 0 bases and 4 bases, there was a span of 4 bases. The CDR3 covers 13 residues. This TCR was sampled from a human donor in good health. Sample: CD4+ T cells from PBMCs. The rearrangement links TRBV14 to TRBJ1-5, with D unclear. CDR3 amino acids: CASSQDQNQPQHF. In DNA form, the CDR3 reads TGTGCCAGCAGCCAAGATCAAAATCAGCCCCAGCATTTT.